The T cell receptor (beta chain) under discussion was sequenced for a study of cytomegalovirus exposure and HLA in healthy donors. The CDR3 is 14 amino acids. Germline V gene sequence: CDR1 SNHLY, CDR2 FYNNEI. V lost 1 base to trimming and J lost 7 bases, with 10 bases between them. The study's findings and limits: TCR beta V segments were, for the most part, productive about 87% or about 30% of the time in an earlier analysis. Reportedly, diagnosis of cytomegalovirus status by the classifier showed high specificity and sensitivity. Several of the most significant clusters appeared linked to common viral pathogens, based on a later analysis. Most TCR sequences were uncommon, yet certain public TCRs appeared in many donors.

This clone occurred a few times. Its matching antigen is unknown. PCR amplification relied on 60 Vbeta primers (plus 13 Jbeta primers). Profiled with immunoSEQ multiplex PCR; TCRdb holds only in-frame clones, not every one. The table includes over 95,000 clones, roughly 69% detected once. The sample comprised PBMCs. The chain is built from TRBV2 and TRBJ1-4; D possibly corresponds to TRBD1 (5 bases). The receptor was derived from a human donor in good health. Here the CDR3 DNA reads TGTGCCAGCAGTGAAGGGACACCGATTGAAAAACTGTTTTTT. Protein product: CASSEGTPIEKLFF.